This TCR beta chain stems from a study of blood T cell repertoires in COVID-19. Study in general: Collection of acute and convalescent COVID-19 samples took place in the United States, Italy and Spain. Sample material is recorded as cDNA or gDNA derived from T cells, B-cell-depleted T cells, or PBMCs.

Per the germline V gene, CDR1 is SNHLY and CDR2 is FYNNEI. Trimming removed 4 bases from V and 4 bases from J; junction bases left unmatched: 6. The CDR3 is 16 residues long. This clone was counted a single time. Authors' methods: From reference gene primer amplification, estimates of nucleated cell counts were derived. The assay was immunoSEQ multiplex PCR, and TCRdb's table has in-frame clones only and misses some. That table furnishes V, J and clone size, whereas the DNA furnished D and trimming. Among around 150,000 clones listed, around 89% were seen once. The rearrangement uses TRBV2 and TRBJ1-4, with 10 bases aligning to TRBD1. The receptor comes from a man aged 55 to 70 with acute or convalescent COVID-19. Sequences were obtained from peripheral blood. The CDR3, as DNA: TGTGCCAGCAGTGTGACAGGGGGCGCTGGTAATGAAAAACTGTTTTTT. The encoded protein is CASSVTGGAGNEKLFF.